The table lists the clone carrying this T cell receptor (beta chain) with many counts. Trimming removed 1 base from V and 2 bases from J, with 12 bases in between. This CDR3 comprises 16 residues. Germline CDR1 MNHNS, CDR2 SASEGT. The record originates from a study of blood T cell repertoires in COVID-19. Study details: Sites across the United States, Italy and Spain contributed samples from acute and convalescent COVID-19. PBMCs, B-cell-depleted T cells, or T cells provided the cDNA or gDNA that made up the material.

Measured with immunoSEQ multiplex PCR; TCRdb has only the in-frame clones, and not every one. The sample has about 180,000 clones; 80% to 90% are singletons. The TCR sequence derives from a man aged 50-59 years who had recovered from COVID-19. The sample was PBMCs or T cells enriched from blood (not recorded which). The genes are TRBV6-1 and TRBJ1-5; no clear D gene. The CDR3 sequence: CASSEEEGKGNQPQHF. CDR3 nucleotide sequence: TGTGCCAGCAGTGAAGAGGAGGGTAAAGGCAATCAGCCCCAGCATTTT.